The next 14 T cell receptor beta chains were all read from a single sample in a study of PD-1 blockade in classical Hodgkin lymphoma. Following autologous stem cell transplantation, relapse occurred in every patient, and exposure to brentuximab vedotin varied. The method was immunoSEQ multiplex PCR; TCRdb's version includes in-frame clones alone and lacks a portion of them. This sample has over 60,000 clones; about two thirds occur once, and the top ten carry about 9.8%. The material sequenced was peripheral blood mononuclear cells (PBMCs), taken before the second cycle of nivolumab. The receptors stem from a human donor with classical Hodgkin lymphoma.

This chain uses TRBV19 with TRBJ1-2; D is ambiguous. Deletions cut 1 base from V and 4 bases from J, with 10 bases between. There are 14 residues in the CDR3. Germline assignment: CDR1 LNHDA and CDR2 SQIVND (reference sequence). The CDR3 reads CASSIVRRTYGYTF. The CDR3 coding sequence is TGTGCCAGTAGTATAGTTAGGAGGACCTATGGCTACACCTTC.

This clone was seen more than once but under ten times. The gene calls are TRBV9 and TRBJ2-3; tentative D call: TRBD2 (5 bases). Germline lookup yields CDR1 SGDLS and CDR2 YYNGEE. This CDR3 is 15 amino acids long. The V and J ends lost 3 bases and 3 bases respectively, with 14 bases between them. The DNA for the CDR3 is TGTGCCAGCAGCGCGCAGACCGGGGAAACAGATACGCAGTATTTT. This codes for CASSAQTGETDTQYF.

This sequence joins TRBV4-1 and TRBJ2-1, with 9 nucleotides matching TRBD1. The V and J ends lost 4 bases and 8 bases, in that order; junction bases with no gene match: 9. Germline assignment: CDR1 MGHRA and CDR2 YSYEKL. The CDR3 spans 15 residues. Here the CDR3 DNA reads TGCGCCAGCAGCCTCCTGGACAGGGGCGGGGATGAGCAGTTCTTC. Translated: CASSLLDRGGDEQFF.

This clone was observed a few times. The rearrangement uses TRBV6-1 and TRBJ2-3; the D is unclear. Trimming pared 1 base from V and 5 bases from J, leaving 7 bases between. In germline, CDR1 is MNHNS, CDR2 SASEGT. This CDR3 has 13 residues. Here the CDR3 DNA reads TGTGCCAGCAGTGAAGGGGTGGGAGATACGCAGTATTTT. It encodes CASSEGVGDTQYF.

This clone was recorded at least ten times. This sequence joins TRBV29-1 and TRBJ1-2; no clear D gene. Germline CDR1 SQVTM, CDR2 ANQGSEA. There are 14 residues in the CDR3. Trimming took 0 bases from V and 5 from J, leaving 13 bases between them. DNA for the CDR3: TGCAGCGTTGAAGATGAGGCAGAGGGATATGGCTACACCTTC. It specifies CSVEDEAEGYGYTF.

As regards this clone: In the same sample, other DNA sequences code for this CDR3. This chain links TRBV10-2 with TRBJ1-5, with D perhaps TRBD1 (5 bases). There are 15 residues in the CDR3. Germline loops: CDR1 WSHSY, CDR2 SAAADI. V lost 10 bases and J 2 bases, leaving 18 bases between the germline ends. The CDR3 here is CATRKGWGGNQPQHF. The CDR3, as DNA: TGCGCCACCAGGAAAGGTTGGGGGGGCAATCAGCCCCAGCATTTT.

V gene TRBV18 combines with J gene TRBJ1-1; D is uncertain. Germline CDR1 KGHSH, CDR2 LQKENI. This CDR3 comprises 15 residues. V gave up 3 bases and J gave up 0 bases, with 11 bases separating them. The CDR3 is CASSPSSLLNTEAFF. In DNA, the CDR3 is TGTGCCAGCTCACCGAGCTCACTCCTGAACACTGAAGCTTTCTTT.

This clone is a singleton in its sample. The V gene is TRBV10-1, the J gene TRBJ2-7, with TRBD2 matching over 8 bases. Per the germline V gene, CDR1 is WNHNN and CDR2 is SYGVQD (reference sequence). V gave up 4 bases and J gave up 4 bases; unmatched junction bases: 6. This CDR3 has 14 residues. The CDR3 loop is CASSGTGGRYEQYF. The CDR3 DNA follows: TGCGCCAGCAGTGGCACGGGCGGGAGGTACGAGCAGTACTTC.

This chain joins TRBV2 and TRBJ2-2; D is uncertain. This CDR3 region has 13 residues. Germline CDR1 reads SNHLY; CDR2 reads FYNNEI. V shed 5 bases and J shed 7 bases, with 11 bases lying between them. This chain's CDR3 is CASSPGVVGELFF. The DNA of the CDR3 is TGTGCCAGCAGTCCCGGCGTCGTCGGGGAGCTGTTTTTT.

The CDR3 here is CASSLDNYGYTF. In DNA form, the CDR3 reads TGTGCCAGCAGTTTGGACAACTATGGCTACACCTTC. The V call is TRBV28, the J call TRBJ1-2; D unresolved. The CDR3 runs 12 residues. In germline, CDR1 is MDHEN, CDR2 SYDVKM. The V gene lost 3 bases and the J gene lost 2 bases, with 4 bases spanning the gap.

The sample holds a few counts of this clone. This chain connects TRBV5-4 to TRBJ2-7, with TRBD1 identical over 7 bases. This CDR3 contains 14 residues. The V and J ends lost 5 bases and 3 bases, in that order; junction bases with no gene match: 8. The germline CDR1 and CDR2 sequences are SGHNT and YYREEE (reference sequence). This CDR3 reads CASSPGTDYYEQYF. The CDR3 DNA reads as TGTGCCAGCAGTCCCGGGACAGATTACTACGAGCAGTACTTC.

The table lists this clone with a count of one. The chain recombines TRBV28 with TRBJ2-3, with D maybe TRBD1 (6 bases). This CDR3 contains 11 residues. V was clipped by 7 bases and J by 6 bases, with 8 bases between them. CDR1 is MDHEN, CDR2 SYDVKM, per germline. In DNA, the CDR3 is TGTGCCAGCACAGGGGTCGATACGCAGTATTTT. Protein sequence: CASTGVDTQYF.

This clone was seen a handful of times. V and J are TRBV19 and TRBJ1-3; D may be TRBD1 (6 bases). This CDR3 contains 18 residues. Germline CDR1 reads LNHDA; CDR2 reads SQIVND (reference sequence). Trimming shortened V by 2 bases and J by 4 bases, and 21 bases separated the two germline ends. The CDR3 DNA sequence: TGTGCCAGTAGTATAAGGGACACCTACCTCATTGCCGGAAACACCATATATTTT. This sequence encodes CASSIRDTYLIAGNTIYF. The full variable domain, rest sourced from reference TRBV19 and TRBJ1-3, is DGGITQSPKYLFRKEGQNVTLSCEQNLNHDAMYWYRQDPGQGLRLIYYSQIVNDFQKGDIAEGYSVSREKKESFPLTVTSAQKNPTAFYLCASSIRDTYLIAGNTIYFGEGSWLTVV.

The chain carries TRBV6-6 and TRBJ1-2, with D uncertain. Germline V gene lookup returns CDR1 MNHNY and CDR2 SVGAGI (reference sequence). The CDR3 totals 13 residues. V was clipped by 5 bases and J by 0 bases, with 7 bases between them. CDR3 amino acids: CASSSQTNYGYTF. CDR3 bases: TGTGCCAGCAGTAGTCAGACTAACTATGGCTACACCTTC.